What follows are 32 T cell receptor beta chains derived from one specimen sequenced in a study of T cell responses to AZD1222 COVID-19 vaccine. Clones were read by immunoSEQ multiplex PCR, and TCRdb kept only the in-frame ones, dropping some. The table includes over 130,000 clones, around nine tenths detected once. The sample was peripheral blood, taken 28 days after the second AZD1222 dose. Receptors were obtained from an adult who received the AZD1222 COVID-19 vaccine.

V gene TRBV27 combines with J gene TRBJ2-2; no clear D gene. The CDR3 length is 13 residues. Looked up from germline, CDR1 is MNHEY and CDR2 is SMNVEV (reference sequence). The V end was cut by 0 bases, the J end by 6 bases, with 5 bases between. The CDR3 here is CASSLSSSGELFF. The CDR3 coding sequence is TGTGCCAGCAGTTTATCTTCGTCCGGGGAGCTGTTTTTT.

The chain couples TRBV5-6 to TRBJ1-2; D may be TRBD1 (6 bases). There are 15 residues in the CDR3. Germline CDR1 reads SGHDT; CDR2 reads YYEEEE. V lost 0 bases and J lost 3, with 12 bases in between. The CDR3 DNA is TGTGCCAGCAGCTTGGTAAGGGGGGGCGACTATGGCTACACCTTC. It encodes CASSLVRGGDYGYTF.

The V call is TRBV3-1 (or the pseudogene TRBV3-2), the J call TRBJ1-6; no clear D gene. CDR1 is LGHDT and CDR2 is YNNKEL in the germline V gene (reference sequence). The CDR3 consists of 13 residues. Trimming shortened V by 2 bases and J by 2 bases, and 1 base separated the two germline ends. The CDR3 is CASSQPYNSPLHF. DNA of the CDR3: TGTGCCAGCAGCCAACCCTATAATTCACCCCTCCACTTT.

This clone was counted a single time. The chain carries TRBV30 and TRBJ2-7, with a possible D match to TRBD1 (5 bases). From germline, CDR1 is GTSNPN and CDR2 SVGIG (reference sequence). Trimming left V 3 bases short and J 0 bases short, with 15 bases between. This CDR3 contains 15 residues. The CDR3 sequence: CAWRPPTVSSYEQYF. The CDR3 region has the DNA TGTGCCTGGAGACCTCCGACAGTGAGCTCCTACGAGCAGTACTTC.

The J gene is TRBJ1-4, the V gene TRBV2; the D gene is possibly TRBD1 (6 bases). Trimming cost V 1 base and J 7 bases, with 13 bases left between them. Germline V gene data show CDR1 as SNHLY and CDR2 as FYNNEI. The CDR3 length is 15 residues. For the CDR3, the DNA is TGTGCCAGCAGTGAAGACCAGGGGAGGGCTGAAAAACTGTTTTTT. Protein: CASSEDQGRAEKLFF.

The chain employs TRBV5-6 and TRBJ2-1; no clear D gene. Germline lookup yields CDR1 SGHDT and CDR2 YYEEEE. Trimming removed 2 bases at V and 7 bases at J, with 16 bases between. CDR3 length: 15 amino acids. In nucleotides, the CDR3 is TGTGCCAGCAGCTTTTACTCCCCGGTAGAAAATGAGCAGTTCTTC. Translation gives CASSFYSPVENEQFF.

The chain has TRBV7-9 and TRBJ1-5; TRBD1 aligns across 8 bases. The V gene's germline CDR1 is SEHNR and CDR2 FQNEAQ (reference sequence). This CDR3 is built from 17 residues. The V and J ends lost 5 bases and 4 bases, in that order; junction bases with no gene match: 13. CDR3 region: CASSVGQGQGMNQPQHF. The CDR3 DNA reads TGTGCCAGCAGCGTAGGACAAGGACAGGGAATGAATCAGCCCCAGCATTTT.

This clone was counted once. The chain carries TRBV5-1 and TRBJ1-5; D gene uncertain. Germline CDR1 is SGHRS and CDR2 is YFSETQ. This CDR3 contains 15 residues. Trimming left V 0 bases short and J 0 bases short, with 7 bases between. CDR3 nucleotide sequence: TGCGCCAGCAGCTTGGGGGAGAATAGCAATCAGCCCCAGCATTTT. Translation: CASSLGENSNQPQHF.

The CDR3 sequence is CSASAGGGWADTQYF. The CDR3 region has the DNA TGCAGTGCTAGTGCGGGAGGCGGGTGGGCAGATACGCAGTATTTT. The V call is TRBV20-1, the J call TRBJ2-3; 8 bases line up with TRBD2. Germline-derived CDR1 and CDR2 are DFQATT and SNEGSKA (reference sequence). This CDR3 has 15 amino acids. Trimming removed 3 bases from V and 4 bases from J; junction bases left unmatched: 9.

The chain has TRBV6-1 and TRBJ2-7; D possibly corresponds to TRBD2 (6 bases). Germline assignment: CDR1 MNHNS and CDR2 SASEGT. The CDR3 runs to 14 residues. V lost 2 bases and J lost 1, with 9 bases in between. The CDR3 is CASSEYGRSYEQYF. CDR3 DNA: TGTGCCAGCAGTGAATACGGGAGATCCTACGAGCAGTACTTC.

The chain links TRBV29-1 to TRBJ2-1; no reliable D call. The CDR3 loop spans 16 amino acids. V lost 0 bases, J lost 4 bases, and 16 bases lay in between. The V gene's germline CDR1 is SQVTM and CDR2 ANQGSEA. The CDR3, as DNA: TGCAGCGTTGAAGATCATACGGTGGCTGGTTACAATGAGCAGTTCTTC. Translated, it gives CSVEDHTVAGYNEQFF.

The chain uses TRBV19 and TRBJ2-7; TRBD2 is a possible D gene (5 bases). The germline CDR1 and CDR2 sequences are LNHDA and SQIVND (reference sequence). With 6 bases removed from V and 1 base from J, the gap between germline ends came to 19 bases. The CDR3 extends over 16 amino acids. DNA of the CDR3: TGTGCCAGTAGACTCCCCCCTCTGCCGGGATCCTACGAGCAGTACTTC. Translated: CASRLPPLPGSYEQYF. Filled out from reference TRBV19 and TRBJ2-7, the complete variable domain reads DGGITQSPKYLFRKEGQNVTLSCEQNLNHDAMYWYRQDPGQGLRLIYYSQIVNDFQKGDIAEGYSVSREKKESFPLTVTSAQKNPTAFYLCASRLPPLPGSYEQYFGPGTRLTVT.

This rearrangement joins TRBV2 to TRBJ2-1, with 9 bases lining up with TRBD2. This CDR3 contains 14 residues. Germline loops: CDR1 SNHLY, CDR2 FYNNEI. After removal of 3 bases from V and 5 bases from J, the junction contained 2 bases not matched to a gene. Here the CDR3 DNA reads TGTGCCAGCAGTGAGACTAGCGGCAACAATGAGCAGTTCTTC. Translation gives CASSETSGNNEQFF.

This rearrangement joins TRBV27 to TRBJ1-2; unclear D gene. Between the trimmed V and J ends, which lost 5 bases and 6 bases, there was a span of 16 bases. The CDR3 is 14 amino acids. Germline values: CDR1 MNHEY, CDR2 SMNVEV (reference sequence). The CDR3, as DNA: TGTGCCAGCAGTCCCCTAGGCAGGCGCCATGGCTACACCTTC. It yields the protein CASSPLGRRHGYTF.

This clone has a single count. The rearrangement joins TRBV19 to TRBJ1-5, with 7 bases lining up with TRBD1. V trimming: 8 bases; J trimming: 1 base; junction bases outside the gene matches: 8. This CDR3 has 15 amino acids. Germline CDR1 and CDR2: LNHDA and SQIVND (reference sequence). The CDR3 spells CASRETGRSNQPQHF. The CDR3 DNA is TGTGCCAGTCGAGAGACAGGGCGAAGCAATCAGCCCCAGCATTTT.

V and J are TRBV10-3 and TRBJ1-1; tentative D call: TRBD1 (6 bases). There are 11 residues in the CDR3. CDR1 ENHRY and CDR2 SYGVKD come from the germline V gene. Between the trimmed V and J ends, which lost 8 bases and 5 bases, there was a span of 9 bases. The CDR3 coding sequence is TGTGCCATCGGAAGGGGGACTGAAGCTTTCTTT. It codes for CAIGRGTEAFF.

This sequence joins TRBV2 and TRBJ1-3; 12 bases are a match to TRBD1. The CDR3 spans 16 residues. Germline V gene data show CDR1 as SNHLY and CDR2 as FYNNEI. V gave up 6 bases and J gave up 4 bases; unmatched junction bases: 7. CDR3 sequence reads: CASRDPGQGAGNTIYF. DNA of the CDR3: TGTGCCAGCAGAGATCCGGGACAGGGGGCCGGAAACACCATATATTTT.

CDR3 sequence reads: CASSLRIPGQGYEQYF. As DNA, the CDR3 is TGTGCCAGCAGCTTAAGGATACCCGGACAGGGCTACGAGCAGTACTTC. The rearrangement joins TRBV7-6 to TRBJ2-7, with 8 bases that match TRBD1. CDR1 SGHVS and CDR2 FNYEAQ come from the germline V gene. J gave up 3 bases and V 2 bases, and 9 bases lay outside the gene matches. The CDR3 loop spans 16 amino acids. Variable domain in full (rest from reference TRBV7-6 and TRBJ2-7): GAGVSQSPRYKVTKRGQDVALRCDPISGHVSLYWYRQALGQGPEFLTYFNYEAQQDKSGLPNDRFSAERPEGSISTLTIQRTEQRDSAMYRCASSLRIPGQGYEQYFGPGTRLTVT.

The chain links TRBV19 to TRBJ2-7; 8 positions agree with TRBD1. V was clipped by 4 bases and J by 6 bases; unmatched bases: 11. The CDR3 consists of 15 residues. Germline V gene lookup returns CDR1 LNHDA and CDR2 SQIVND (reference sequence). Written as DNA, the CDR3 is TGTGCCAGTAGTACACAGGGGGGCACCTCAGCCGAGCAGTACTTC. Its translation is CASSTQGGTSAEQYF.

The gene calls are TRBV6-5 and TRBJ1-1; D remains ambiguous. V was clipped by 6 bases and J by 0 bases, with 8 bases between them. The length of the CDR3 is 13 residues. From germline, CDR1 is MNHEY and CDR2 SVGAGI. CDR3 amino acids: CASSATLNTEAFF. CDR3 DNA sequence: TGTGCCAGCAGCGCAACTCTGAACACTGAAGCTTTCTTT.

About this clone: Other DNA variants within this sample encode the same CDR3. The V gene is TRBV7-9, the J gene TRBJ1-1; the D is unclear. This CDR3 is 12 amino acids long. V was pared by 1 base and J by 3 bases, with 3 bases between. Germline loops: CDR1 SEHNR, CDR2 FQNEAQ (reference sequence). This CDR3 is CASSLGYTEAFF. In DNA, the CDR3 is TGTGCCAGCAGCTTAGGGTACACTGAAGCTTTCTTT.

The J gene is TRBJ1-5, the V gene TRBV19; TRBD1 might be the D (5 bases). Germline assignment: CDR1 LNHDA and CDR2 SQIVND (reference sequence). Trimming took 5 bases from V and 4 from J, leaving 18 bases between them. CDR3 length: 16 residues. The CDR3, as DNA: TGTGCCAGTAGTTTTGGACATACGAGTGGGAATCAGCCCCAGCATTTT. This codes for CASSFGHTSGNQPQHF.

The chain couples TRBV3-1 (or the pseudogene TRBV3-2) to TRBJ1-3, with no clear D. Germline CDR1 LGHDT, CDR2 YNNKEL (reference sequence). The CDR3 loop spans 15 amino acids. With 0 bases removed from V and 0 bases from J, the gap between germline ends came to 6 bases. CDR3 coding DNA: TGTGCCAGCAGCCAAGATTCCAGCTCTGGAAACACCATATATTTT. Protein: CASSQDSSSGNTIYF.

The V and J genes are TRBV19 and TRBJ2-1; D gene ambiguous. The CDR3 sequence is 13 residues long. V dropped 0 bases and J dropped 9 bases, with 9 bases sitting between them. CDR1 and CDR2 (germline): LNHDA, SQIVND (reference sequence). This chain's CDR3 is CASSIEPPGEQFF. For the CDR3, the DNA is TGTGCCAGTAGTATAGAACCCCCTGGTGAGCAGTTCTTC.

The chain links TRBV27 to TRBJ2-7, with a tentative D call TRBD2 (6 bases). The CDR3 sequence is 15 residues long. Between the trimmed V and J ends, which lost 3 bases and 0 bases, there was a span of 12 bases. Germline V gene sequence: CDR1 MNHEY, CDR2 SMNVEV (reference sequence). The DNA of the CDR3 is TGTGCCAGCAGTTTGGGGGGAGTTGGCTCCTACGAGCAGTACTTC. Translated: CASSLGGVGSYEQYF.

This chain connects TRBV13 to TRBJ2-7; tentatively, D is TRBD2 (6 bases). V lost 2 bases and J 6 bases, leaving 11 bases between the germline ends. The CDR3 runs to 13 residues. Germline CDR1 and CDR2: PRHDT and FYEKMQ (reference sequence). The CDR3: CASSLSLASEQYF. For the CDR3, the DNA is TGTGCCAGCAGCTTATCACTAGCATCCGAGCAGTACTTC.

The rearrangement joins TRBV6-6 to TRBJ2-1; 9 bases are shared with TRBD2. The J segment lost 0 bases and the V segment lost 6 bases, leaving 3 bases of the junction unmatched. The length of the CDR3 is 15 residues. Germline V CDR1 and CDR2: MNHNY, SVGAGI (reference sequence). This chain's CDR3 is CASSRSGSSYNEQFF. The CDR3 bases are TGTGCCAGCAGCCGTAGCGGGAGCTCCTACAATGAGCAGTTCTTC.

The chain combines TRBV7-2 with TRBJ1-2, with D possibly being TRBD1 (5 bases). V lost 0 bases to trimming and J lost 6 bases, with 8 bases between them. This CDR3 region has 13 residues. In germline, CDR1 is SGHTA, CDR2 FQGNSA. The CDR3 bases are TGTGCCAGCAGCTTAGCGGCAGGGAATGGCTACACCTTC. The encoded protein is CASSLAAGNGYTF.

The chain employs TRBV27 and TRBJ2-3; D ambiguous. Germline V gene lookup returns CDR1 MNHEY and CDR2 SMNVEV (reference sequence). This CDR3 is 15 amino acids long. Deletions cut 5 bases from V and 2 bases from J, with 14 bases between. This CDR3 reads CASSPLLRNTDTQYF. CDR3 bases: TGTGCCAGCAGTCCCCTTTTGAGGAACACAGATACGCAGTATTTT.

This chain joins TRBV7-2 and TRBJ1-1, with D unresolved. The CDR3 extends over 17 amino acids. Trimming left V 1 base short and J 1 base short, with 16 bases between. Germline V gives CDR1 SGHTA, CDR2 FQGNSA. CDR3 sequence: CASSLGSSLGRNTEAFF. Here the CDR3 DNA reads TGTGCCAGCAGCTTAGGGTCATCCTTGGGGAGGAACACTGAAGCTTTCTTT.

The chain joins TRBV28 to TRBJ2-7, with 7 positions matching TRBD1. Per the germline V gene, CDR1 is MDHEN and CDR2 is SYDVKM. CDR3 length: 13 residues. The V gene end was trimmed by 3 bases and the J gene end by 1 base; junction bases not matched to a gene: 0. In DNA, the CDR3 is TGTGCCAGCAGTTTGGGACAGTCCTACGAGCAGTACTTC. Amino acid sequence: CASSLGQSYEQYF.

This clone was observed a single time. This chain uses TRBV2 with TRBJ1-2; no reliable D call. With 5 bases removed from V and 8 bases from J, the gap between germline ends came to 21 bases. Germline values: CDR1 SNHLY, CDR2 FYNNEI. The CDR3 is made up of 15 amino acids. CDR3 DNA: TGTGCCAGCAGTCAATGGTCGATCGGCGATCTCGGCTACACCTTC. Amino acid sequence: CASSQWSIGDLGYTF. Combining the CDR3 with reference TRBV2 and TRBJ1-2 gives the whole variable domain EPEVTQTPSHQVTQMGQEVILRCVPISNHLYFYWYRQILGQKVEFLVSFYNNEISEKSEIFDDQFSVERPDGSNFTLKIRSTKLEDSAMYFCASSQWSIGDLGYTFGSGTRLTVV.